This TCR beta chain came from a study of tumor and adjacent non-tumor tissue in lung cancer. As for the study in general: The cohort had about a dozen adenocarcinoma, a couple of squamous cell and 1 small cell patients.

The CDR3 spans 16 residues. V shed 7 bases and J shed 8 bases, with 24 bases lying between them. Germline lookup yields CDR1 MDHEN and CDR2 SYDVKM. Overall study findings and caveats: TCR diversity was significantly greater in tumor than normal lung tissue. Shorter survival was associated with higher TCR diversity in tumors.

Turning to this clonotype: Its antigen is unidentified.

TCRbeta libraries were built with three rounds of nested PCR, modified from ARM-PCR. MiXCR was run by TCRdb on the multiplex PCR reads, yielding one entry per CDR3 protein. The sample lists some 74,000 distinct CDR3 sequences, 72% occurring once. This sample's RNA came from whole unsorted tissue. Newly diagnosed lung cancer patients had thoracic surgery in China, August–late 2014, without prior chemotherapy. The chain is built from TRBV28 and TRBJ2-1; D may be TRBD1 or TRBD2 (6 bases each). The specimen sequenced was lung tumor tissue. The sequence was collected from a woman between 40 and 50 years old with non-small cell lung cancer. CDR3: CASIEVFRGLNDEQFF. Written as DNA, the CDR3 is TGTGCCAGCATAGAGGTGTTTCGGGGGCTTAACGATGAGCAGTTCTTC.